This section outlines one T cell receptor (beta chain) sequence together with its context. Its matching antigen is unknown. V lost 5 bases to trimming and J lost 1 base; unmatched junction nucleotides: 2. The germline gives CDR1 SGHKS, CDR2 YYEKEE (reference sequence). CDR3 size: 13 residues. This specimen belongs to a study of long-term antiretroviral therapy in people with HIV. Overall study findings and caveats: Upon ART, diversity increased but remained lower than transplant donor controls.

The run of the v3.0 immunoSEQ assay was at survey level. Sequencing used immunoSEQ multiplex PCR; TCRdb keeps in-frame clones, though not all of them. The table lists some 48,000 clones, about 81% of them singletons. This receptor was identified in a woman aged 18-29 years with HIV. The rearrangement links TRBV5-5 to TRBJ1-2; 7 bases line up with TRBD1. The sample here was unsorted PBMCs, taken 0.8 years after starting antiretroviral therapy. The CDR3 DNA is TGTGCCAGCAGGACAGGGCTTAACTATGGCTACACCTTC. It translates to CASRTGLNYGYTF.